This TCR beta chain was identified in a study of Graves' ophthalmopathy and Graves' hyperthyroidism. CDR1 and CDR2 (germline): MGHRA, YSYEKL. Losses at the gene ends were 1 base for V and 2 bases for J; bases not matched to a gene: 4. This CDR3 is built from 15 residues. The authors amplified TCR beta CDR3 regions, and they did so from RNA transcripts for repertoire sequencing. A first-round RT-PCR used HTBI primers, followed by a second-round multiplex PCR. TCRdb passed the multiplex PCR reads through MiXCR, listing each CDR3 protein once. This sample yields about 370,000 distinct CDR3 sequences, of which about 15% are seen a single time; approximately 2.4% belongs to the top ten. Study observations and caveats: Also, most clonotypes expanded in the thyroid above 0.001 frequency appeared in blood.

No donor had other autoimmune disease, uncontrolled infection, pregnancy or lactation. This clonotype was picked up a small number of times. Its antigen is still unknown. Sequencing was carried out using peripheral blood. The chain uses TRBV4-1 and TRBJ2-7; 8 bases align to TRBD1. The TCR was taken from an adult woman with stable Graves' hyperthyroidism. CDR3 in amino acids: CASSQVGQGTYEQYF. The CDR3 nucleotides read TGCGCCAGCAGCCAAGTCGGACAGGGAACCTACGAGCAGTACTTC.